This TCR beta chain was sequenced during a study of type 1 regulatory T cells. Each CDR3 protein gets one entry after TCRdb re-called the reads with MiXCR. Of tens of thousands of distinct CDR3 sequences detected, less than 25% appear once; the ten largest clones hold 8.3%. General observations from the study: Compared with non-type 1 regulatory T cells, type 1 regulatory T cells showed a more restricted TCR repertoire.

CDR3 size: 16 residues. The V end lost 2 bases, the J end lost 4 bases, and 14 bases lay between the germline ends. Germline V CDR1 and CDR2: KGHSH, LQKENI. About this clonotype itself: Its target is unknown.

This clonotype was sampled from a human donor in good health. The gene calls are TRBV18 and TRBJ1-4; D unclear. The sample comprised cultured type 1 regulatory T (Tr1) cells, either the whole culture or a sorted fraction (not recorded which). The CDR3 region has the DNA TGTGCCAGCTCACCAGAAGAAACCTCGGGTAATGAAAAACTGTTTTTT. Encoded protein: CASSPEETSGNEKLFF.